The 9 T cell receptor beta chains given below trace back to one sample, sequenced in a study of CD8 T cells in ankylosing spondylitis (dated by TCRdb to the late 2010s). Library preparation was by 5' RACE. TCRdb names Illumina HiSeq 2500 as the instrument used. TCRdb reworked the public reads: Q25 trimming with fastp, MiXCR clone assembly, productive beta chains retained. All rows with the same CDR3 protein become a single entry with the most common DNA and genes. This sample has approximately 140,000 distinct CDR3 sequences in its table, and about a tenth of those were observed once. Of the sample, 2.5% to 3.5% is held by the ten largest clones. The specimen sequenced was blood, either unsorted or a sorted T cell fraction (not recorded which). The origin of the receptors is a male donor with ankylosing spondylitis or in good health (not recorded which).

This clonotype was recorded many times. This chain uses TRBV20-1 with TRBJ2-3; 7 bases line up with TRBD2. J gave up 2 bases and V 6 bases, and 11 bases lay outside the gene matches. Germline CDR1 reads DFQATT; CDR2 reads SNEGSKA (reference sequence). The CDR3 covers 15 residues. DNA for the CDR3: TGCAGTGCGGCGGGCGGGAGTCATAACACAGATACGCAGTATTTT. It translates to CSAAGGSHNTDTQYF.

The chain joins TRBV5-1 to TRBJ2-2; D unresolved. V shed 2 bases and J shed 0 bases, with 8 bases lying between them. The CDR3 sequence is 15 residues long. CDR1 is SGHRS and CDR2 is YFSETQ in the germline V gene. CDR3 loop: CASSFWFANTGELFF. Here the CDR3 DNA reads TGCGCCAGCAGCTTCTGGTTCGCGAACACCGGGGAGCTGTTTTTT.

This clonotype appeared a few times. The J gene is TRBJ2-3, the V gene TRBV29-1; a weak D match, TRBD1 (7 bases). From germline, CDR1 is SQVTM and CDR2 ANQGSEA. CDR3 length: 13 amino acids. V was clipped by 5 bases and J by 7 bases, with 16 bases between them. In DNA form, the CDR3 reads TGCAGCGTTAGACTAGGGGGCTTTAATACGCAGTATTTT. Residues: CSVRLGGFNTQYF.

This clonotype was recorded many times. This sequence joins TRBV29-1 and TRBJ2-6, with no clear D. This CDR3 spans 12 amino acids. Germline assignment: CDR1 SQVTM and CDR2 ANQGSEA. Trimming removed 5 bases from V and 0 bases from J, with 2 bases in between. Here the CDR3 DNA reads TGCAGCGTTTCCTCTGGGGCCAACGTCCTGACTTTC. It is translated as CSVSSGANVLTF.

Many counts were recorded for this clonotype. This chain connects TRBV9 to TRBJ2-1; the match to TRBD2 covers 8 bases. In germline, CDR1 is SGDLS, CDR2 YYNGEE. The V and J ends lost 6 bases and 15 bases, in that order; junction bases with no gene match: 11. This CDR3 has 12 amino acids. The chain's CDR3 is CASTRGWTSSFF. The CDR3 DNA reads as TGTGCCAGCACCCGTGGGTGGACTAGCTCGTTCTTC. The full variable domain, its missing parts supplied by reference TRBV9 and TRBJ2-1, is DSGVTQTPKHLITATGQRVTLRCSPRSGDLSVYWYQQSLDQGLQFLIQYYNGEERAKGNILERFSAQQFPDLHSELNLSSLELGDSALYFCASTRGWTSSFFGPGTRLTVL.

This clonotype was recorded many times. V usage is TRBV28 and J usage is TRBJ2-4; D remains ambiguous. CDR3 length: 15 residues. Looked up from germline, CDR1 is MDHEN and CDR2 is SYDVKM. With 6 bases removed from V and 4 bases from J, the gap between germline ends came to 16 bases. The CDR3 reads CASSLLAEGKNIQYF. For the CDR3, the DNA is TGTGCCAGCAGCCTATTAGCAGAAGGAAAAAACATTCAGTACTTC.

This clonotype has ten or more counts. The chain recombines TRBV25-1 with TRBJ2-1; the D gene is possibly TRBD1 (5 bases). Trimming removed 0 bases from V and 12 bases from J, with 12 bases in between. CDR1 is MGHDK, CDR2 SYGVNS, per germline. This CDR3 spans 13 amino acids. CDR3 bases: TGTGCCAGCAGTGAATATCAGGGTCAGGGGCAGTTCTTC. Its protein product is CASSEYQGQGQFF.

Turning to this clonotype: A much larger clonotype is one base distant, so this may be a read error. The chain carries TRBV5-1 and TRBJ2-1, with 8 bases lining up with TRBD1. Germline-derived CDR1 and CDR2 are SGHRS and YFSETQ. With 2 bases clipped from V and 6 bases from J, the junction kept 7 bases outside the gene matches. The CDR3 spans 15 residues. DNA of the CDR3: TGCGCCAGCAGCTTCTCGGACAGGGTTAGCAATGAGCAGTTCTTC. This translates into CASSFSDRVSNEQFF.

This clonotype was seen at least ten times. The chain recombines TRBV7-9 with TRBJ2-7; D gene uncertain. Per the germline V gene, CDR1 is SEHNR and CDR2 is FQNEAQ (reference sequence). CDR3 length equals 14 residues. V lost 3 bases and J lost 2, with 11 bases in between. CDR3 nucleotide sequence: TGTGCCAGCAGCTTCCCTAGTAATCCCTACGAGCAGTACTTC. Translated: CASSFPSNPYEQYF.